This entry is about one T cell receptor beta chain. Its target is not known. The entry originates in a study of T cells expressing NK-cell markers. Study-wide points: Where several donors were concerned, these clonotypes also led the CD3+CD56-NKG2C+ fraction. Of CD8+ T cells, roughly 1.0-7.0% belonged to dominant NKG2C+ clonotypes in 5 or 6 donors.

The CDR3 loop spans 14 amino acids. Germline values: CDR1 LNHDA, CDR2 SQIVND (reference sequence). Libraries used 5'RACE template switching adding universal primer site and UMIs. TCRdb re-analyzed the 5' RACE reads; it lists each CDR3 protein once, without DNA. Recorded for this sample: about 170,000 distinct CDR3 sequences. The chain joins TRBV19 to TRBJ2-2; the TCRdb call, TRBD1, lacks DNA for checking. The sample taken for sequencing was blood T cells: a sorted CD56 or NKG2C T cell subset, CD4+ or CD8+ T cells, or bulk PBMC T cells (not recorded which). The origin of this receptor is a man aged 18 to 70 in good health. The CDR3: CASTQWTDHGELFF.